This T cell receptor (beta chain) originates from a study of shared clonotypes between healthy human individuals. The overall study: In total, the donors were a couple of women and a few men aged 18 to 49. Study results and limitations: Blood was the sole source, and tissue repertoires probably differ.

All the donors were Caucasian adults who lived in Nashville, Tennessee. Of note for this clone: Its antigen remains unknown.

In the sorted-subset replicate PCRs, 150 to 200 ng DNA, 25,000 to 30,000 T cell genomes, was used. Sequencing was performed with immunoSEQ multiplex PCR; in TCRdb, only in-frame clones are kept and a portion is missing. The table shows 2 million to 2.5 million clones, with roughly 94% occurring only once. The sample taken for sequencing was naive CD4+ T cells sorted from blood. Subset indicated: CD45RA+ positively selected. The origin of this receptor is a man between 18 and 35 years old in good health.

The DNA of the CDR3 is TGTGCCAGCAGCCCCGGACAGGGCCAAGCTTTCTTT. Translating gives CASSPGQGQAFF. The gene calls are TRBV6-5 and TRBJ1-1; 8 nucleotides agree with TRBD1. There are 12 residues in the CDR3. From germline, CDR1 is MNHEY and CDR2 SVGAGI. The V segment lost 6 bases and the J segment 9 bases; nucleotides outside the gene matches: 6.